The 20 T cell receptor beta chains given below trace back to one sample, sequenced in a study of blood T cells in healthy people across ages. The authors ran a second PCR of about 7 to 11 cycles using a sample-barcoded 5' primer and a J-beta primer mix. TCRdb analysed the 5' RACE reads with MiXCR anew, one entry per CDR3 protein. The sample shows some 710,000 distinct CDR3 sequences, 46% of them seen only once. Sequencing used blood. The receptors were sampled from an elderly man in good health.

The V gene is TRBV12-3 or TRBV12-4, the J gene TRBJ2-4; 8 bases map to TRBD1. The J call could be wrong; TRBJ2-7 is a better fit for the DNA end. The CDR3 totals 14 residues. The CDR3 sequence: CASSVGDRRHEQYF. As DNA, the CDR3 is TGTGCCAGCAGTGTAGGGGACAGGAGACACGAGCAGTACTTC.

The rearrangement uses TRBV4-2 and TRBJ2-5; 14 nucleotides line up with TRBD2. Gene TRBJ2-7 matches the end of the DNA better, so the J call may be wrong. In germline, CDR1 is LGHNA, CDR2 YNFKEQ. This CDR3 is 16 amino acids long. The CDR3 reads CASSQPGTSGSHEQYF. The CDR3 bases are TGTGCCAGCAGCCAACCCGGGACTAGCGGGAGCCACGAGCAGTACTTC.

Worth noting for this clonotype: Just one base apart from a much larger clone, this may be a read error. The chain recombines TRBV7-9 with TRBJ2-1; 10 bases are a match to TRBD2. From germline, CDR1 is SEHNR and CDR2 FQNEAQ (reference sequence). CDR3 length equals 15 residues. Trimming removed 5 bases from V and 9 bases from J; junction bases left unmatched: 10. CDR3 amino acids: CASSPKTSGSCEQFF. In nucleotides, the CDR3 is TGTGCCAGCAGCCCCAAGACTAGCGGGTCGTGTGAGCAGTTCTTC.

J is TRBJ2-1 and V is TRBV12-3 or TRBV12-4, with 8 positions matching TRBD2. This CDR3 comprises 15 residues. V was pared by 2 bases and J by 6 bases, with 6 bases of the junction left unmatched. The CDR3 here is CASSLRSGSGNEQFF. CDR3 bases: TGTGCCAGCAGTTTAAGAAGCGGGAGTGGCAATGAGCAGTTCTTC.

This clonotype was seen a few times. This rearrangement joins TRBV27 to TRBJ2-3; 9 nucleotides align to TRBD2. Germline V gene lookup returns CDR1 MNHEY and CDR2 SMNVEV (reference sequence). J was trimmed by 3 bases and V by 3 bases; bases with no gene match: 7. This CDR3 is 16 amino acids long. CDR3 bases: TGTGCCAGCAGTTTTGCGGCTAGCGGGACGACAGATACGCAGTATTTT. Protein product: CASSFAASGTTDTQYF.

This clonotype was seen a few times. This chain links TRBV4-3 with TRBJ2-7; 8 bases are a match to TRBD2. This CDR3 contains 18 residues. After removal of 0 bases from V and 0 bases from J, the junction contained 10 bases not matched to a gene. Germline V gene lookup returns CDR1 LGHNA and CDR2 YSLEER. The CDR3 bases are TGCGCCAGCAGCCAAGATCCCACGGGAGCGGGAGCCTCCTACGAGCAGTACTTC. Its protein product is CASSQDPTGAGASYEQYF.

The chain combines TRBV4-2 with TRBJ2-5; 7 bases are a match to TRBD2. V was clipped by 1 base and J by 1 base; unmatched bases: 12. This CDR3 is 18 amino acids long. Germline assignment: CDR1 LGHNA and CDR2 YNFKEQ. As DNA, the CDR3 is TGTGCCAGCAGCCAAGGGGTATCTAGCGGAACTGTCCAAGAGACCCAGTACTTC. Residues: CASSQGVSSGTVQETQYF.

This clonotype occurred a few times. J is TRBJ2-3 and V is TRBV6-5, with D maybe TRBD2 (6 bases). V was pared by 6 bases and J by 7 bases, with 11 bases between. The CDR3 has 12 residues. The V gene's germline CDR1 is MNHEY and CDR2 SVGAGI. Here the CDR3 DNA reads TGTGCCAGCAGCGGGAGAAGTAATACGCAGTATTTT. Protein product: CASSGRSNTQYF.

The V call is TRBV4-2, the J call TRBJ1-5; a possible D gene is TRBD1 (5 bases). Germline V gene sequence: CDR1 LGHNA, CDR2 YNFKEQ. The ends were cut back, 8 bases at V and 2 bases at J, with 10 bases in the middle. The CDR3 is made up of 13 amino acids. The CDR3 coding sequence is TGTGCCAGCGGGGCCGGGGGCAATCAGCCCCAGCATTTT. Its protein is CASGAGGNQPQHF.

The rearrangement links TRBV6-4 to TRBJ2-3; D is uncertain. V lost 3 bases and J lost 2, with 6 bases in between. The CDR3 contains 13 residues. Germline V gene data show CDR1 as MRHNA and CDR2 as SNTAGT. CDR3 sequence (DNA): TGTGCCAGCAGTGATAGTATCACAGATACGCAGTATTTT. It yields the protein CASSDSITDTQYF.

The J gene is TRBJ1-2, the V gene TRBV6-5; the D gene is possibly TRBD1 (5 bases). This CDR3 region has 14 residues. With 5 bases removed from V and 1 base from J, the gap between germline ends came to 11 bases. Germline assignment: CDR1 MNHEY and CDR2 SVGAGI. CDR3 coding DNA: TGTGCCAGCAGTACGCCAGGGAATAACTATGGCTACACCTTC. Translating gives CASSTPGNNYGYTF.

The chain links TRBV28 to TRBJ2-7; 14 positions match TRBD2. Per germline, CDR1 MDHEN and CDR2 SYDVKM. V shed 4 bases, J shed 7 bases, and the junction held 21 bases outside the gene matches. The CDR3 has 20 residues. The CDR3 here is CASSSMMGLAGEFSYNEQYF. Written as DNA, the CDR3 is TGTGCCAGCAGTTCCATGATGGGACTAGCGGGAGAGTTCTCCTACAATGAGCAGTACTTC.

This clonotype was detected only a few times. CDR3 protein: CASSRARVGFGEQFF. CDR3 in DNA: TGTGCCAGCAGCCGGGCTAGGGTGGGTTTCGGTGAGCAGTTCTTC. The chain is built from TRBV7-6 and TRBJ2-1, with D hard to call. The CDR3 is made up of 15 amino acids. Trimming shortened V by 5 bases and J by 9 bases, and 20 bases separated the two germline ends. In germline, CDR1 is SGHVS, CDR2 FNYEAQ. Variable domain in full (rest from reference TRBV7-6 and TRBJ2-1): GAGVSQSPRYKVTKRGQDVALRCDPISGHVSLYWYRQALGQGPEFLTYFNYEAQQDKSGLPNDRFSAERPEGSISTLTIQRTEQRDSAMYRCASSRARVGFGEQFFGPGTRLTVL.

This rearrangement joins TRBV28 to TRBJ2-7, with 9 nucleotides matching TRBD2. V was clipped by 10 bases and J by 5 bases; unmatched bases: 9. CDR1 is MDHEN, CDR2 SYDVKM, per germline. The CDR3 sequence is 13 residues long. CDR3 region: CATGASGTHEQYF. The CDR3 DNA reads as TGTGCCACGGGGGCTAGCGGGACCCACGAGCAGTACTTC. Drawing the rest from reference TRBV28 and TRBJ2-7, the complete variable domain is DVKVTQSSRYLVKRTGEKVFLECVQDMDHENMFWYRQDPGLGLRLIYFSYDVKMKEKGDIPEGYSVSREKKERFSLILESASTNQTSMYLCATGASGTHEQYFGPGTRLTVT.

The rearrangement links TRBV2 to TRBJ1-4, with unresolved D. The germline gives CDR1 SNHLY, CDR2 FYNNEI. CDR3 length equals 14 residues. Trimming shortened V by 8 bases and J by 8 bases, and 18 bases separated the two germline ends. CDR3 DNA: TGTGCCAGCGTACCCGACCTTGGATACGAAAAACTGTTTTTT. Translating gives CASVPDLGYEKLFF.

This clonotype was observed a few times. An end of the junction does not agree with germline; a read error may underlie this. The chain has TRBV12-3 or TRBV12-4 and TRBJ2-1; a weak D match, TRBD2 (5 bases). The CDR3 length is 14 residues. The CDR3 bases are TGTGCCAGCAGTCAAGAGGGTACCTACACTGAGCAGTTCTTC. It specifies CASSQEGTYTEQFF.

Note on this clonotype: One end of the junction varies from germline; a read error may be responsible. The chain uses TRBV18 and TRBJ2-3; TRBD2 agrees at 10 bases. CDR3 length: 16 residues. From germline, CDR1 is KGHSH and CDR2 LQKENI. In DNA form, the CDR3 reads TGTGTCAGCTCACCGCGGACTAGCGGAGGCACAGATACGCAGTATTTT. This sequence encodes CVSSPRTSGGTDTQYF.

The gene calls are TRBV29-1 and TRBJ1-2, with 9 bases fitting TRBD1. V shed 2 bases, J shed 1 base, and the junction held 17 bases outside the gene matches. This CDR3 has 19 amino acids. Germline CDR1 SQVTM, CDR2 ANQGSEA. CDR3 in DNA: TGCAGCGTTGAATATCGTTCTTTTTCCGGGACAGGGTTTAACTATGGCTACACCTTC. Protein: CSVEYRSFSGTGFNYGYTF.

The table lists this clonotype with a few counts. The rearrangement links TRBV6-5 to TRBJ2-7; D might be TRBD2 (6 bases). CDR3 size: 14 residues. Trimming removed 2 bases at V and 3 bases at J, with 11 bases between. Germline V gene data show CDR1 as MNHEY and CDR2 as SVGAGI. CDR3 residues: CASSYRGLSYEQYF. CDR3 sequence (DNA): TGTGCCAGCAGTTACCGGGGACTTAGCTACGAGCAGTACTTC.

The genes are TRBV12-3 or TRBV12-4 and TRBJ1-2, with D perhaps TRBD1 (6 bases). The CDR3 is 16 amino acids. Trimming took 5 bases from V and 0 from J, leaving 16 bases between them. The CDR3 here is CASSATTGLANYGYTF. CDR3 DNA: TGTGCCAGCAGTGCAACAACAGGGTTAGCTAACTATGGCTACACCTTC.